Listed below are T cell receptor beta chains from one sample, sequenced in a study of OX40 agonist ivuxolimab in advanced cancers. The method was immunoSEQ multiplex PCR; TCRdb's version includes in-frame clones alone and lacks a portion of them. The sample includes tens of thousands of clones, approximately 89% of them seen just once. The input for sequencing was CD4+ or CD8+ T cells sorted from blood, taken in a trial of the OX40 agonist ivuxolimab. The receptors derive from an adult with an advanced solid tumor such as melanoma, head and neck, liver or kidney cancer. CDR3s include the opening cysteine and the closing phenylalanine or tryptophan. The D gene is left open where the match is weak. Some rows have no size entry. The others give once, few or many, or a class for an expanded clone.

V	size	J	D	CDR3	DNA
TRBV7-8	.	TRBJ2-3	.	CASSAYVANTQYF	TGTGCCAGCAGCGCCTACGTGGCGAATACGCAGTATTTT
TRBV9	.	TRBJ2-3	.	CASSVDGRSDTQYF	TGTGCCAGCAGCGTAGATGGGAGGTCAGATACGCAGTATTTT
TRBV2	.	TRBJ2-7	.	CASSGQGKAYEQYF	TGTGCCAGCAGCGGGCAAGGTAAAGCCTACGAGCAGTACTTC
TRBV30	.	TRBJ2-6	.	CAWRGGGSGANVLTF	TGTGCCTGGAGGGGAGGGGGCTCTGGGGCCAACGTCCTGACTTTC
TRBV13	.	TRBJ1-1	.	CASSLIFKGTYTEAFF	TGTGCCAGCAGCTTGATATTTAAGGGGACCTACACTGAAGCTTTCTTT
TRBV27	.	TRBJ1-1	.	CASSADRVNTEAFF	TGTGCCAGCAGCGCCGACAGAGTGAACACTGAAGCTTTCTTT
TRBV5-4	.	TRBJ2-5	TRBD2	CASSLEPSSGGKETQYF	TGTGCCAGCAGCTTGGAGCCGTCTAGCGGGGGGAAAGAGACCCAGTACTTC
TRBV19	.	TRBJ1-1	.	CASSMGNTEAFF	TGTGCCAGTAGTATGGGGAACACTGAAGCTTTCTTT
TRBV7-2	.	TRBJ2-1	TRBD2	CASSRMGLDYNEQFF	TGTGCCAGCAGCCGAATGGGACTAGATTACAATGAGCAGTTCTTC
TRBV5-8	.	TRBJ2-3	TRBD2	CASSLSGGGDTQYF	TGTGCCAGCAGCCTTAGCGGGGGGGGAGATACGCAGTATTTT
TRBV6-6	.	TRBJ1-1	TRBD1	CASTPGQARTEAFF	TGTGCCAGCACCCCAGGACAGGCGCGAACTGAAGCTTTCTTT
TRBV5-3	once	TRBJ2-2	.	CARSLTETNTGELFF	TGTGCCAGAAGCTTAACAGAGACGAACACCGGGGAGCTGTTTTTT
TRBV5-4	.	TRBJ2-5	.	CASSLEETQYF	TGTGCCAGCAGCTTGGAAGAGACCCAGTACTTC
TRBV6-5	once	TRBJ2-1	.	CASSWGRGKEQFF	TGTGCCAGCAGTTGGGGGCGAGGTAAAGAGCAGTTCTTC
TRBV11-1	.	TRBJ2-2	TRBD1	CASSLTGARSGELFF	TGTGCCAGCAGCTTAACAGGGGCCCGAAGTGGGGAGCTGTTTTTT
TRBV7-9	once	TRBJ1-1	.	CASSLSKGEAFF	TGTGCCAGCAGTCTTTCAAAGGGTGAAGCTTTCTTT
TRBV4-1	.	TRBJ2-6	.	CASSQEPRSSGANVLTF	TGCGCCAGCAGCCAAGAACCCCGGAGCTCTGGGGCCAACGTCCTGACTTTC
TRBV6-1	.	TRBJ1-6	.	CASMRRGAYNSPLHF	TGTGCCAGCATGAGACGGGGTGCCTATAATTCACCCCTCCACTTT
TRBV4-2	.	TRBJ2-5	.	CASSQDRIAEGGETQYF	TGTGCCAGCAGCCAAGATCGGATAGCAGAGGGAGGAGAGACCCAGTACTTC
TRBV11-2	.	TRBJ2-5	.	CASSLRSGHQETQYF	TGTGCCAGCAGCTTACGGAGCGGGCACCAAGAGACCCAGTACTTC
TRBV4-1	.	TRBJ1-1	TRBD1	CASSAPTGGTEAFF	TGCGCCAGCAGCGCTCCAACAGGGGGAACTGAAGCTTTCTTT
TRBV11-2	.	TRBJ1-2	.	CASSPTSGQGTGYTF	TGTGCCAGCAGCCCCACCAGTGGGCAGGGGACAGGCTACACCTTC
TRBV6-5	.	TRBJ2-2	.	CASSYGNGELFF	TGTGCCAGCAGTTACGGGAACGGGGAGCTGTTTTTT
TRBV7-2	.	TRBJ1-4	.	CASSLNRATNEKLFF	TGTGCCAGCAGCCTAAACAGGGCGACTAATGAAAAACTGTTTTTT
TRBV2	.	TRBJ2-3	.	CASGGRDNTDTQYF	TGTGCCAGCGGGGGACGGGACAACACAGATACGCAGTATTTT
TRBV10-3	.	TRBJ2-2	TRBD1	CAGRQGRNTGELFF	TGTGCCGGACGACAGGGGAGGAACACCGGGGAGCTGTTTTTT
TRBV4-2	.	TRBJ1-1	TRBD1	CASSQGAGGRGGAGTEAFF	TGTGCCAGCAGCCAAGGGGCAGGGGGCAGGGGCGGCGCAGGCACTGAAGCTTTCTTT
TRBV7-6	.	TRBJ1-5	TRBD1	CASSPGTGFNQPQHF	TGTGCCAGCAGCCCCGGGACAGGGTTCAATCAGCCCCAGCATTTT
TRBV7-6	.	TRBJ2-1	TRBD2	CASSFTGTSGGSSYNEQFF	TGTGCCAGCAGCTTTACCGGGACTAGCGGGGGGAGCTCCTACAATGAGCAGTTCTTC
TRBV4-1	.	TRBJ1-1	.	CASSQETGLGAEAFF	TGCGCCAGCAGCCAAGAAACGGGGCTAGGAGCTGAAGCTTTCTTT
TRBV5-1	.	TRBJ2-7	TRBD2	CASSSGASGGFIAYEQYF	TGCGCCAGCAGCTCGGGGGCTAGCGGGGGGTTCATTGCCTACGAGCAGTACTTC
TRBV6-1	.	TRBJ1-6	TRBD1	CASYRGLANSPLHF	TGTGCCAGCTACAGGGGGCTCGCGAATTCACCCCTCCACTTT
TRBV5-1	.	TRBJ2-1	.	CASSLSLTYNEQFF	TGCGCCAGCAGCTTGAGCTTAACCTACAATGAGCAGTTCTTC
TRBV6-5	.	TRBJ1-3	TRBD1	CASRQGDYSGNTIYF	TGTGCCAGCCGACAGGGGGATTACTCTGGAAACACCATATATTTT
TRBV10-3	.	TRBJ2-3	.	CAISTTSTDTQYF	TGTGCCATCAGTACGACCAGCACAGATACGCAGTATTTT
TRBV6-1	.	TRBJ2-7	TRBD2	CASSDYSGGSGEQYF	TGTGCCAGCAGTGACTATAGCGGGGGGTCCGGCGAGCAGTACTTC
TRBV5-1	.	TRBJ2-7	.	CASSSDSTGEQYF	TGCGCCAGCAGCTCTGATTCCACTGGCGAGCAGTACTTC
TRBV5-5	.	TRBJ1-3	.	CASSPAGDFSGNTIYF	TGTGCCAGCAGCCCGGCAGGGGACTTCTCTGGAAACACCATATATTTT
TRBV29-1	.	TRBJ1-1	.	CSVVDTEAFF	TGCAGCGTTGTCGACACTGAAGCTTTCTTT
TRBV30	once	TRBJ2-2	.	CAWSVTANTGELFF	TGTGCCTGGAGTGTGACGGCGAACACCGGGGAGCTGTTTTTT
TRBV30	.	TRBJ1-1	.	CAWSIGGNTEAFF	TGTGCCTGGAGTATAGGCGGGAACACTGAAGCTTTCTTT
TRBV2	.	TRBJ2-1	.	CASSEEDAPYNEQFF	TGTGCCAGCAGTGAAGAGGACGCACCCTACAATGAGCAGTTCTTC